Listed below are T cell receptor beta chains from one sample, sequenced in a study of T cells in Graves' hyperthyroidism and ophthalmopathy. One entry per CDR3 protein results from TCRdb running MiXCR on the multiplex PCR reads. The sample includes over 550,000 distinct CDR3 sequences, over 15% seen only once; the top ten take approximately 18%. The sample was blood. These receptors came from a woman under 30 with Graves' hyperthyroidism. Both conserved end residues are part of each CDR3. D genes are given only for firm matches. Part of the rows lack a size; the others show once, few, many or a class for expanded clones.

abundance,j_gene,d_gene,v_gene,CDR3nt,CDR3aa
many,TRBJ2-5,.,TRBV11-2,TGTGCCAGCAGCCTTAGGTCTAGCAGCAAAGAGACCCAGTACTTC,CASSLRSSSKETQYF
few,TRBJ2-1,.,TRBV7-9,TGTGCCAGCAGCCCCTCTCGGGGGGTTTTCAGGGGTGATTCTGAGCAGTTCTTC,CASSPSRGVFRGDSEQFF
many,TRBJ2-7,TRBD1,TRBV11-2,TGTGCCAGCAGCCCGGAGACAGGGGGCTCCTACGAGCAGTACTTC,CASSPETGGSYEQYF
many,TRBJ2-7,TRBD1,TRBV24-1,TGTGCCACCAGTGATGACGGAACAGGGGTCTACGAGCAGTACTTC,CATSDDGTGVYEQYF
many,TRBJ2-5,TRBD2,TRBV20-1,TGCAGTGCTAGAGTTTCTGCGCGGGGGAGTGGAGAGACCCAGTACTTC,CSARVSARGSGETQYF
few,TRBJ2-7,TRBD2,TRBV6-1,TGTGCCAGCGGGGGGGGAGGGGAACGCTCCTACGAGCAGTACTTC,CASGGGGERSYEQYF
few,TRBJ1-2,.,TRBV4-3,TGCGCCAGCAGCCAAGGTATCCCGGACGGCTGGGGCTATGGCTACACCTTC,CASSQGIPDGWGYGYTF
.,TRBJ1-1,.,TRBV4-3,TGCGCCAGCAGCCGAGCCGACCAGACGGAAAACACTGAAGCTTTCTTT,CASSRADQTENTEAFF
.,TRBJ2-1,.,TRBV7-9,TGTGCCAGCAAGTCCGGCGGCTACAATGAGCAGTTCTTC,CASKSGGYNEQFF
many,TRBJ2-3,TRBD2,TRBV20-1,TGCAGTGCTAGAGATAGGAGTGGGACTAGCGGTCTTAGCAGCACAGATACGCAGTATTTT,CSARDRSGTSGLSSTDTQYF
many,TRBJ2-5,.,TRBV13,TGTGCCAGCAGCTTTACGGCCCAGGGAGAGACCCAGTACTTC,CASSFTAQGETQYF
few,TRBJ2-5,TRBD2,TRBV4-3,TGCGCCAGCAGCCAAGAGGTGGCTAGCGGGGGGGCCTTGAAGACCCAGTACTTC,CASSQEVASGGALKTQYF
many,TRBJ1-1,.,TRBV27,TGTGCCAGCAGTTTACTTGGACAATCGAACACTGAAGCTTTCTTT,CASSLLGQSNTEAFF
many,TRBJ2-7,TRBD1,TRBV11-2,TGTGCCAGCAGCTTAACGAGGGGGCGCTACGAGCAGTACTTC,CASSLTRGRYEQYF
once,TRBJ2-1,.,TRBV11-2,TGTGCCAGCAGACCGCTACAGGGAAGCTCCTACAATGAGCAGTTCTTC,CASRPLQGSSYNEQFF
many,TRBJ2-7,TRBD1,TRBV10-2,TGCGCCAGCAGGGGCTCAAAAACAGGGGACTCCTACGAGCAGTACTTC,CASRGSKTGDSYEQYF
many,TRBJ1-1,TRBD1,TRBV5-6,TGCGCCAGCAGCTTGGACAGGACCACTGAAGCTTTCTTT,CASSLDRTTEAFF
.,TRBJ2-3,TRBD1,TRBV6-1,TGTGCCAGCACCCTCGACAGGGTCACAGATACGCAGTATTTT,CASTLDRVTDTQYF
many,TRBJ2-1,.,TRBV7-9,TGTGCCAGCAGCTTTGCTGAATCAAACAATGAGCAGTTCTTC,CASSFAESNNEQFF
few,TRBJ2-5,.,TRBV20-1,TGCAGTGCTAGAGATGGGACTGCGGGAGAGACCCAGTACTTC,CSARDGTAGETQYF
many,TRBJ1-2,.,TRBV6-5,TGTGCCAGCAGTTACACCTCTCAGGGAGGGCAGCGCTATGACTACACCTTC,CASSYTSQGGQRYDYTF
few,TRBJ2-3,.,TRBV3-1,TGTGCCAGCAGCCAAGATTTAGCGGCTACACGTCGGTATTTT,CASSQDLAATRRYF
many,TRBJ2-7,.,TRBV24-1,TGTGCCACCTCCTCCGCAACAAACTCCATCTACGAGCAGTACTTC,CATSSATNSIYEQYF
.,TRBJ1-6,.,TRBV4-1,TGCGCCAGCAGCCTCTACGCGGGGGCCTATAATTCACCCCTCCACTTT,CASSLYAGAYNSPLHF
.,TRBJ1-6,.,TRBV18,TGTGCCAGCACCTCGAGCTCCTATAATTCACCCCTCCACTTT,CASTSSSYNSPLHF
.,TRBJ2-1,TRBD2,TRBV15,TGTGCCACCAGGAGCGGGACGGGGCAGTCGTGGTACAATGAGCAGTTCTTC,CATRSGTGQSWYNEQFF
.,TRBJ2-3,TRBD2,TRBV2,TGTGCCAGCAGTGATTCGGGGGGGGGGGGAGATACGCAGTATTTT,CASSDSGGGGDTQYF
.,TRBJ2-7,TRBD1,TRBV3-1,TGTGCCAGCAGCCACGGCGACAGGGGGAACTACGAGCAGTACTTC,CASSHGDRGNYEQYF
few,TRBJ2-7,TRBD1,TRBV24-1,TGTGCCACCAGTGATGGCGGGACAGGGAGGAGGTACGAGCAGTACTTC,CATSDGGTGRRYEQYF
.,TRBJ2-7,TRBD2,TRBV7-2,TGTGCCAGCAGCTTAAGGGTACTAGCGGGGGGGCGGGACGAGCAGTACTTC,CASSLRVLAGGRDEQYF